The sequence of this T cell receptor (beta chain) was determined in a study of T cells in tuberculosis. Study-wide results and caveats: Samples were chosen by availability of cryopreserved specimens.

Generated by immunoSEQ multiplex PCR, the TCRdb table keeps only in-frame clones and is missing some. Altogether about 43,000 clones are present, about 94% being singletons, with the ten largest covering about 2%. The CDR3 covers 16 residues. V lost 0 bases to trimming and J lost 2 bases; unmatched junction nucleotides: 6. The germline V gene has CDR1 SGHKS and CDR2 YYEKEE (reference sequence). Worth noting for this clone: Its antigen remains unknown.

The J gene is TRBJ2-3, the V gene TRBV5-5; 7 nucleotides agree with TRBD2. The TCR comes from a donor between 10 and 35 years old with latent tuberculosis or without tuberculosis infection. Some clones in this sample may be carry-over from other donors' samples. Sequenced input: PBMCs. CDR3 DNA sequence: TGTGCCAGCAGCTTGGGGGCTAGCGGAATCACAGATACGCAGTATTTT. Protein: CASSLGASGITDTQYF. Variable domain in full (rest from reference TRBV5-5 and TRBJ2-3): DAGVTQSPTHLIKTRGQQVTLRCSPISGHKSVSWYQQVLGQGPQFIFQYYEKEERGRGNFPDRFSARQFPNYSSELNVNALLLGDSALYLCASSLGASGITDTQYFGPGTRLTVL.